Described below is a single TCR beta chain sequence and its context. Its cognate antigen is unknown. This may be a read error: a much more frequent sequence differs by one nucleotide. The entry originates in a study of T cells after yellow fever vaccination. The study's findings and limits: A weaker but faster secondary response was observed, peaking on day 5 versus 15.

Trimming stripped 7 bases from V and 4 bases from J, with 13 bases between. This CDR3 is 13 amino acids long. From the 5' RACE reads, TCRdb called clonotypes with MiXCR, one entry per CDR3 protein. The data hold some 130,000 distinct CDR3 sequences, with around 6.3% observed a single time. This clonotype originated in a man aged 25-45 years who received the YFV17D yellow fever vaccine. The rearrangement uses TRBV12-3 or TRBV12-4 and TRBJ1-1; unclear D gene. The starting material was CD4+ T cells sorted from PBMCs, obtained 10 days after the yellow fever booster vaccination. The CDR3 sequence: CASMIAETTEAFF. DNA for the CDR3: TGTGCCAGCATGATCGCGGAAACCACTGAAGCTTTCTTT.